The TCR beta chain described here comes from a study of T-cell reconstitution after alpha-beta-depleted transplantation in children. Unique molecular identifiers were used to barcode this TCRbeta library. TCRdb ran MiXCR on the PCR reads and lists one entry per CDR3 protein. This sample has under 300,000 distinct CDR3 sequences; around 10% occur once, and the top ten carry around 24%. Germline trimming cut 11 bases from V and 7 bases from J; bases unmatched to any gene: 8. CDR3 length equals 14 residues. Germline assignment: CDR1 SNHLY and CDR2 FYNNEI. This receptor was obtained from a male patient under 10 years old who had a stem cell transplant for chronic granulomatous disease, so the T cells may come from the graft donor. The sequencing here drew on peripheral blood, taken 180 days after TCRalphabeta/CD19-depleted stem cell transplant. The rearrangement joins TRBV2 to TRBJ2-1; 13 bases fit TRBD2. CDR3 nucleotide sequence: TGTGCCGCAACTAGCGGGGGGGCCAGGAATGAGCAGTTCTTC. Translating it yields CAATSGGARNEQFF.